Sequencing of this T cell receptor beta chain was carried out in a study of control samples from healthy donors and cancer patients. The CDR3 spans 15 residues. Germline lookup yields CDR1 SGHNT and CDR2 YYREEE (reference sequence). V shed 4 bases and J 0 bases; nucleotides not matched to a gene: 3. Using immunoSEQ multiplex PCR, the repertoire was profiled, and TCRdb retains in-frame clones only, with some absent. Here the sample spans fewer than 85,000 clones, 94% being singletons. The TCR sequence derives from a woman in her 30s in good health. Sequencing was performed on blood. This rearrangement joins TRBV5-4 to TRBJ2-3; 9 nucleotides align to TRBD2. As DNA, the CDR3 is TGTGCCAGCAGCGGGACTAGCCCCAGCACAGATACGCAGTATTTT. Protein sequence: CASSGTSPSTDTQYF.